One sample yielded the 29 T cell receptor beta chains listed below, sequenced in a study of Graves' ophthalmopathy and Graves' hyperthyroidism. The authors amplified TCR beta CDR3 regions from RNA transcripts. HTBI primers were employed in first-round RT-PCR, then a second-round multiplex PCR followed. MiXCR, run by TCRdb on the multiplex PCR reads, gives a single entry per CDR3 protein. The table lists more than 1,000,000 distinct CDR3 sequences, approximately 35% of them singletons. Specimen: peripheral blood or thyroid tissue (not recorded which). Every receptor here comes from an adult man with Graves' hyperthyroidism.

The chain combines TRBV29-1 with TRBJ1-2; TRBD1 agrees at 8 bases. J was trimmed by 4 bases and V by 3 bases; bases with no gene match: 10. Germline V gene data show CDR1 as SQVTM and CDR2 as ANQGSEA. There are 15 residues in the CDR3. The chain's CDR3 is CSVDAPGQAFYGYTF. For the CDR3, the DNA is TGCAGCGTTGACGCCCCGGGACAGGCGTTCTATGGCTACACCTTC.

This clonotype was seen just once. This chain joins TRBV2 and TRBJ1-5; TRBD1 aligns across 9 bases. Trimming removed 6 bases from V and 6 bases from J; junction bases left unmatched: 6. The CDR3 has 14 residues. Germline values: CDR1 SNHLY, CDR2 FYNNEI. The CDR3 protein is CASRLTGGGQPQHF. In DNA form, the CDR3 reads TGTGCCAGCAGGCTTACAGGGGGCGGTCAGCCCCAGCATTTT.

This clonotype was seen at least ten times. The chain's CDR3 is CSADQRAKQGDTEAFF. The DNA for the CDR3 is TGCAGTGCGGATCAGAGGGCGAAACAGGGGGACACTGAAGCTTTCTTT. The chain carries TRBV20-1 and TRBJ1-1, with 8 bases fitting TRBD1. The ends lost 6 bases at V and 3 bases at J; junction bases unmatched: 15. CDR1 DFQATT and CDR2 SNEGSKA come from the germline V gene (reference sequence). The CDR3 runs 16 residues.

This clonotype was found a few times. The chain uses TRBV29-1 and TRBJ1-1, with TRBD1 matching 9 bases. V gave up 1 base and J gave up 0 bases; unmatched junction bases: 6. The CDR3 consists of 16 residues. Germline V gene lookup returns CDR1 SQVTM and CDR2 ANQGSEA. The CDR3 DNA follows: TGCAGCGTTGAAGGGACAGGGGCCTCGATGAACACTGAAGCTTTCTTT. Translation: CSVEGTGASMNTEAFF.

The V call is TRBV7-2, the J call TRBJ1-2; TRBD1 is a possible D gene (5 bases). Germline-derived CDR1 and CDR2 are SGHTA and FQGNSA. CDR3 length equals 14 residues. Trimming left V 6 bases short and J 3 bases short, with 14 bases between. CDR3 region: CASSPGRLDYGYTF. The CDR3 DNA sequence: TGTGCCAGCAGTCCAGGGAGATTGGACTATGGCTACACCTTC.

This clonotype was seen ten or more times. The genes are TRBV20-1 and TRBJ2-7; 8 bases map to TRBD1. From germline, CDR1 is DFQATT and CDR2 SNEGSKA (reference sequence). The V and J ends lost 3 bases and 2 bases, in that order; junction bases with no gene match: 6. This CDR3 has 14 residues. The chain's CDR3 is CSARRQGATYEQYF. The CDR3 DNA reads TGCAGTGCTAGGCGGCAGGGGGCAACCTACGAGCAGTACTTC.

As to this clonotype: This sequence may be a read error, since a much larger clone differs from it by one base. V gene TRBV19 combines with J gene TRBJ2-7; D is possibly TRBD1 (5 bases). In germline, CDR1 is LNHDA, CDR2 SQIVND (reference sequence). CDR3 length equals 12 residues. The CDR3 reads CAPVDNSYEQHF. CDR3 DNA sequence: TGTGCCCCCGTGGACAACTCCTACGAGCAGCACTTC.

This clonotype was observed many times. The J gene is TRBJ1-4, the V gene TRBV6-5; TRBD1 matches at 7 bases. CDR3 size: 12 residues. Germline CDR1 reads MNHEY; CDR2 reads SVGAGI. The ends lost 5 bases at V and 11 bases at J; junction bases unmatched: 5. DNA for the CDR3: TGTGCCAGCAGTACAAGGACAGGCAAACTGTTTTTT. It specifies CASSTRTGKLFF.

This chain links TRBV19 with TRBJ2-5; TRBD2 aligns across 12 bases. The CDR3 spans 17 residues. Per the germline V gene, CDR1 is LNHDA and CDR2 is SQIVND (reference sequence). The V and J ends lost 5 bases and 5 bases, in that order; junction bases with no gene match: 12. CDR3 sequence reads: CASSRTSGAAYYETQYF. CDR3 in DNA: TGTGCCAGTAGTCGGACTAGCGGGGCCGCATACTACGAGACCCAGTACTTC.

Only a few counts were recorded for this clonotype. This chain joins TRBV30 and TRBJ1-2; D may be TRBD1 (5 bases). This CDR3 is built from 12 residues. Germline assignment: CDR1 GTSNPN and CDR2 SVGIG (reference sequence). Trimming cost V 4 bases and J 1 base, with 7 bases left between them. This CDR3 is CAWTGGNYGYTF. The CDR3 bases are TGTGCCTGGACTGGGGGTAACTATGGCTACACCTTC.

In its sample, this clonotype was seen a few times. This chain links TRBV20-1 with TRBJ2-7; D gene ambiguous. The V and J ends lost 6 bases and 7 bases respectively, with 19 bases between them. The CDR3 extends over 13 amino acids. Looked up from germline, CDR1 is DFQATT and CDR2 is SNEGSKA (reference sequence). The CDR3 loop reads CSAVDRFLWEQYF. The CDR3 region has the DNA TGCAGTGCCGTGGATAGGTTTCTCTGGGAGCAGTACTTC.

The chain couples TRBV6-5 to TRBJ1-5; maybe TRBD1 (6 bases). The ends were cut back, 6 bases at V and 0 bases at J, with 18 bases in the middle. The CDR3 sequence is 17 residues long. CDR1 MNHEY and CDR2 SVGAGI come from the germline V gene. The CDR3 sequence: CASSRARTDFSNQPQHF. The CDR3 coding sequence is TGTGCCAGCAGCCGCGCAAGGACAGATTTTAGCAATCAGCCCCAGCATTTT.

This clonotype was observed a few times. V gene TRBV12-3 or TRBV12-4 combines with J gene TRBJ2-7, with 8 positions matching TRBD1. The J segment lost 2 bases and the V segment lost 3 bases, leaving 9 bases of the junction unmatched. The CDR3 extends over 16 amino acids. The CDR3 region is CASSFGPGQGPYEQYF. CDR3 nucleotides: TGTGCCAGCAGTTTTGGACCCGGACAGGGCCCCTACGAGCAGTACTTC.

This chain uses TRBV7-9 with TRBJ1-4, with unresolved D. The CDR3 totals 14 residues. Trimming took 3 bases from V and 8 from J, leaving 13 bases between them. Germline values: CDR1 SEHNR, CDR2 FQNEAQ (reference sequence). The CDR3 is CASSFGNRREKLFF. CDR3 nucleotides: TGTGCCAGCAGCTTTGGGAACCGACGCGAAAAACTGTTTTTT.

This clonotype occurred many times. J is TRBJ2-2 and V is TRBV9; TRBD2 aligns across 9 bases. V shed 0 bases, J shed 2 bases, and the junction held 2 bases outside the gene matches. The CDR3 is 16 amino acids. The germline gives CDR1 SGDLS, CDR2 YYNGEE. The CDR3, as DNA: TGTGCCAGCAGCGTAGTTAGCGGGGGCAACACCGGGGAGCTGTTTTTT. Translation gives CASSVVSGGNTGELFF.

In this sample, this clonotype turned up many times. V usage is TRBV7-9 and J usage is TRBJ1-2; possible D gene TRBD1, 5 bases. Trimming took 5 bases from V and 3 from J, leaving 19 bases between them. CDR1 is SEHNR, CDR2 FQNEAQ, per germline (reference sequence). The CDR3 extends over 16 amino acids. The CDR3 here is CASSTRGEGEDYGYTF. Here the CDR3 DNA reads TGTGCCAGCAGCACTAGGGGTGAGGGCGAAGACTATGGCTACACCTTC.

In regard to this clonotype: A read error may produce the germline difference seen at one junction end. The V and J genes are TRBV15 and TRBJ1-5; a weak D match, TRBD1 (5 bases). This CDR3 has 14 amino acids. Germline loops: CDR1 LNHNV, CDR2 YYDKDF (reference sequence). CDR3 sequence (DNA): TGTGCCGCCAGCAGTGGGGCGGAAAATCAGCCCCAGCATTTT. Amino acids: CAASSGAENQPQHF.

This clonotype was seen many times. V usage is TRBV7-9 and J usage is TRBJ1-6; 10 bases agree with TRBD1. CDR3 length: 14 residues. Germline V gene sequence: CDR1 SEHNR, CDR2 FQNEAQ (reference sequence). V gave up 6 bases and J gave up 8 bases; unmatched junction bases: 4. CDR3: CASRAGTGDSPLHF. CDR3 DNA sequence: TGTGCCAGCAGAGCCGGGACAGGGGATTCACCCCTCCACTTT.

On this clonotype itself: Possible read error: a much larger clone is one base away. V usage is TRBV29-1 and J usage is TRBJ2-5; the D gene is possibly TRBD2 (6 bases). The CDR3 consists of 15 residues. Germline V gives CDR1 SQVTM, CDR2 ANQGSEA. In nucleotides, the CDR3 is TGCGGCGTTGATCGAAGGCGGGGCACCCAAGAGACCCAGTACTTC. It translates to CGVDRRRGTQETQYF.

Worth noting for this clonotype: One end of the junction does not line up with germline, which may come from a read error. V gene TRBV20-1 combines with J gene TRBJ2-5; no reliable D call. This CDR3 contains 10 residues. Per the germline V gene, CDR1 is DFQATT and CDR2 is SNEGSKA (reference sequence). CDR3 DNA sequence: TGCAGTGCACATCAAGGGACCCAGTACTTC. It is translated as CSAHQGTQYF.

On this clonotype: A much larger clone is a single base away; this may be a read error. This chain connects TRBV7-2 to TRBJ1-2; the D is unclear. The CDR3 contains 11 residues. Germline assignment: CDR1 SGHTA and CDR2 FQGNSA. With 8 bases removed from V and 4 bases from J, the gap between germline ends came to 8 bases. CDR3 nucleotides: TGTGCCAGCTCCCGGAGCTATGGCTACACCTTC. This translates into CASSRSYGYTF.

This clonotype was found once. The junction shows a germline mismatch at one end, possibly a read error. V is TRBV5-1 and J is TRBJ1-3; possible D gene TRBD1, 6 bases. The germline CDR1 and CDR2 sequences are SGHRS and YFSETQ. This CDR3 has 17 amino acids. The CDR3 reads CANSGSTGARSGNTIYF. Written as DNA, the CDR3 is TGCGCCAACAGCGGGTCCACGGGGGCACGTTCTGGAAACACCATATATTTT.

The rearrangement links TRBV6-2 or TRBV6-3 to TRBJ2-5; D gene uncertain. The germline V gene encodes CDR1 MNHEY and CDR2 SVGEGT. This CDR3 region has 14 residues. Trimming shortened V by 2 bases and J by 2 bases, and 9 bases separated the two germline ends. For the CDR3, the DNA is TGTGCCAGCAGTTACCAAGGGTTGCAAGAGACCCAGTACTTC. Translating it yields CASSYQGLQETQYF.

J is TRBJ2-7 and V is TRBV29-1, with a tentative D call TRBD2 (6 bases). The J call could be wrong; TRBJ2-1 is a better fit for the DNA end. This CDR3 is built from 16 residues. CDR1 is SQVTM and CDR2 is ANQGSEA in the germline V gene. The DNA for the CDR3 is TGCAGCGTTGCCACCGTAGCGGAGGCTAACTACAATGAGCAGTTCTTC. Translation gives CSVATVAEANYNEQFF.

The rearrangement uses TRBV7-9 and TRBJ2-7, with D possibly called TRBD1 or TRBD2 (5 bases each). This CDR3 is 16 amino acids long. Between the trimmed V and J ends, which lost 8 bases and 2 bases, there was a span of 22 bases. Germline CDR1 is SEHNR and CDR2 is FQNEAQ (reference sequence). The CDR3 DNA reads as TGTGCCAGCTCCGAGGGGCCTCCAGTCGGACCCTACGAGCAGTACTTC. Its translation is CASSEGPPVGPYEQYF.

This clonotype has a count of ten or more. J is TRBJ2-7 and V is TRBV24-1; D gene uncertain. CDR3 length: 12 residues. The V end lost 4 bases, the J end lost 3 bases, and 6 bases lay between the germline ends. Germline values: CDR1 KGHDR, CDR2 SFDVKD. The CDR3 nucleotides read TGTGCCACCAGTGACGCCTTCTACGAGCAGTACTTC. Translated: CATSDAFYEQYF.

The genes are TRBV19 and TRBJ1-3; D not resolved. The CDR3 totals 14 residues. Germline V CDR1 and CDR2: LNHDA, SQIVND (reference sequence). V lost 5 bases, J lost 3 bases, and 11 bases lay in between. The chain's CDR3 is CASSRALNGNTIYF. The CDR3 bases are TGTGCCAGTAGTCGGGCGCTTAATGGAAACACCATATATTTT. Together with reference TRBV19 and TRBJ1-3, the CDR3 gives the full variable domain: DGGITQSPKYLFRKEGQNVTLSCEQNLNHDAMYWYRQDPGQGLRLIYYSQIVNDFQKGDIAEGYSVSREKKESFPLTVTSAQKNPTAFYLCASSRALNGNTIYFGEGSWLTVV.

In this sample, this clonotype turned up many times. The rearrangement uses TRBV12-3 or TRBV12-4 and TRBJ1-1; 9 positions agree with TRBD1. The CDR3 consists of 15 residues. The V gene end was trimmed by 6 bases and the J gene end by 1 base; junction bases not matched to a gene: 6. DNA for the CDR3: TGTGCCAGCAGCCGGCCGGGACAGGGGAACACTGAAGCTTTCTTT. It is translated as CASSRPGQGNTEAFF.

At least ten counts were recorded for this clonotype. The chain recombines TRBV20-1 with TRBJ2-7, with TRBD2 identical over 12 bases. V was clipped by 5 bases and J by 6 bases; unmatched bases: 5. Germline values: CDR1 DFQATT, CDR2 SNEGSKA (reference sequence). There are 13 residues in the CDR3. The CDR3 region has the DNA TGCAGTGCTTCGCGGACTAGCGGGATCGAGCAGTACTTC. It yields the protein CSASRTSGIEQYF.